This paragraph reports one T cell receptor (beta chain). Its antigen is currently unknown. The sample comes from a study of cytomegalovirus exposure and HLA in healthy donors. For the study at large: Counted in an early data release were tens of millions of unique TCRs from HLA-typed donors.

The CDR3 consists of 14 residues. Germline V lookup: CDR1 LNHNV, CDR2 YYDKDF (reference sequence). The V and J ends lost 0 bases and 3 bases respectively, with 9 bases between them. The study ran its PCR with 60 Vbeta and 13 Jbeta primers. Data came from immunoSEQ multiplex PCR; TCRdb stores just in-frame clones and leaves some out. The sample shows about 140,000 clones, more than 60% of them seen only once. General study results and limits: Roughly uniform sequencing depth across donors was assumed, possibly incorrectly. CMV serostatus alone was available as immune exposure information.

The specimen sequenced was PBMCs. The rearrangement links TRBV15 to TRBJ2-7; maybe TRBD2 (6 bases). This sequence originates from a woman aged 55-75 years in good health and CMV-seronegative. As DNA, the CDR3 is TGTGCCACCAGCAGAGATTTCGGGAGCTACGAGCAGTACTTC. Protein product: CATSRDFGSYEQYF. The complete variable domain, with remaining parts taken from reference TRBV15 and TRBJ2-7, reads DAMVIQNPRYQVTQFGKPVTLSCSQTLNHNVMYWYQQKSSQAPKLLFHYYDKDFNNEADTPDNFQSRRPNTSFCFLDIRSPGLGDTAMYLCATSRDFGSYEQYFGPGTRLTVT.